The clone carrying this TCR beta chain was counted ten times or more. Its antigen is not identified. These data belong to a study of T cell repertoires in cytomegalovirus infection. Overall study context: CMV infection together with matching HLA type was indicated by public TCR beta signatures.

Germline loops: CDR1 KGHSH, CDR2 LQKENI. The CDR3 is made up of 14 amino acids. The V and J ends lost 3 bases and 3 bases respectively, with 12 bases between them. TCRdb redid the calling of the reads with MiXCR, one entry per CDR3 protein. The sample has around 120,000 distinct CDR3 sequences; approximately 9.2% are singletons. The study, taken as a whole, reports: HLA-C-restricted CMV-specific TCR beta clonotypes prevailed in the ex vivo response.

The chain carries TRBV18 and TRBJ2-7, with D maybe TRBD1 (6 bases). Sequencing was done on a sample of PBMCs. The clonotype comes from a human donor in good health (CMV status not recorded). Some clones in this sample may be carry-over from other donors' samples. The CDR3 DNA reads TGTGCCAGCTCACCCGGGACACTAGACTACGAGCAGTACTTC. This translates into CASSPGTLDYEQYF.